One sample yielded the 27 T cell receptor beta chains listed below, sequenced in a study of post-analysis software for immune sequencing data. Study-level points and caveats: Patients carried a few TRBV segments more frequently than controls did, and TRBV5-6, TRBV5-1 and TRBV20-1 were among them.

These receptors' targets are unknown. Unique-molecular-identifier-tagged TCR beta cDNA libraries were used. MiXCR, applied by TCRdb to the PCR reads, yields one record per CDR3 protein. In the table there are 150,000 to 200,000 distinct CDR3 sequences, approximately 31% of which are singletons. The sequencing sample was made of blood. The receptor set was obtained from a girl aged 10-17 years with multiple sclerosis.

This clonotype was detected ten times or more. The chain has TRBV9 and TRBJ2-1; 12 bases line up with TRBD2. The junction had 9 bases not matched to a gene; V was cut back by 3 bases and J by 8 bases. Germline V gives CDR1 SGDLS, CDR2 YYNGEE. The CDR3 extends over 16 amino acids. The CDR3 protein is CASSADGLAGRYEQFF. CDR3 nucleotides: TGTGCCAGCAGCGCCGATGGACTAGCGGGACGATATGAGCAGTTCTTC.

Concerning this clonotype itself: This may be a read error: a much more frequent sequence differs by one nucleotide. The rearrangement joins TRBV5-1 to TRBJ2-7; TRBD2 matches at 10 bases. Germline V gives CDR1 SGHRS, CDR2 YFSETQ. This CDR3 has 13 amino acids. The chain's CDR3 is CASSSGLAAERYF. The CDR3 DNA reads as TGCGCCAGCAGCTCAGGACTAGCGGCCGAGCGGTACTTC.

The rearrangement joins TRBV5-1 to TRBJ2-1; TRBD2 matches 8 bases. CDR1 is SGHRS, CDR2 YFSETQ, per germline. V lost 3 bases to trimming and J lost 8 bases; unmatched junction nucleotides: 10. The CDR3 consists of 15 residues. The CDR3 region has the DNA TGCGCCAGCAGCTGGACGAGCGGGAGTAGGGATGAGCAGTTCTTC. This sequence encodes CASSWTSGSRDEQFF. Full variable domain (outside the CDR3, taken from reference TRBV5-1 and TRBJ2-1): KAGVTQTPRYLIKTRGQQVTLSCSPISGHRSVSWYQQTPGQGLQFLFEYFSETQRNKGNFPGRFSGRQFSNSRSEMNVSTLELGDSALYLCASSWTSGSRDEQFFGPGTRLTVL.

V is TRBV12-3 or TRBV12-4 and J is TRBJ1-2; TRBD1 is a possible D gene (5 bases). The CDR3 sequence is 13 residues long. V dropped 3 bases and J dropped 6 bases, with 11 bases sitting between them. The CDR3 reads CASSLGVGHGYTF. As DNA, the CDR3 is TGTGCCAGCAGTTTGGGGGTAGGACATGGCTACACCTTC.

This chain joins TRBV30 and TRBJ2-1, with TRBD2 matching over 7 bases. Germline lookup yields CDR1 GTSNPN and CDR2 SVGIG (reference sequence). After removal of 2 bases from V and 4 bases from J, the junction contained 8 bases not matched to a gene. CDR3 length equals 15 residues. CDR3 region: CAWSLSGGIYNEQFF. The CDR3 nucleotides are TGTGCCTGGAGTTTATCGGGAGGTATATACAATGAGCAGTTCTTC.

This chain connects TRBV20-1 to TRBJ1-1; D remains ambiguous. Trimming shortened V by 1 base and J by 0 bases, and 3 bases separated the two germline ends. CDR1 DFQATT and CDR2 SNEGSKA come from the germline V gene (reference sequence). The CDR3 contains 12 residues. The CDR3 DNA is TGCAGTGCTAGAGGTCTGAACACTGAAGCTTTCTTT. Its protein product is CSARGLNTEAFF.

This clonotype showed up just a few times. This sequence joins TRBV28 and TRBJ2-2; D not certain. This CDR3 comprises 16 residues. Germline CDR1 reads MDHEN; CDR2 reads SYDVKM. V lost 8 bases and J lost 0, with 16 bases in between. The CDR3 sequence is CASASVMASNTGELFF. CDR3 bases: TGTGCCAGCGCCAGCGTAATGGCCTCGAACACCGGGGAGCTGTTTTTT.

This clonotype was counted at least ten times. The chain joins TRBV7-6 to TRBJ2-7, with D tentatively TRBD2 (5 bases). The germline V gene encodes CDR1 SGHVS and CDR2 FNYEAQ. The V end was cut by 1 base, the J end by 1 base, with 14 bases between. This CDR3 region has 16 residues. The chain's CDR3 is CASSLGEGPNSYEQYF. CDR3 coding DNA: TGTGCCAGCAGCTTAGGCGAGGGCCCAAATTCCTACGAGCAGTACTTC. Supplemented by reference TRBV7-6 and TRBJ2-7, the full variable domain reads GAGVSQSPRYKVTKRGQDVALRCDPISGHVSLYWYRQALGQGPEFLTYFNYEAQQDKSGLPNDRFSAERPEGSISTLTIQRTEQRDSAMYRCASSLGEGPNSYEQYFGPGTRLTVT.

The chain recombines TRBV4-1 with TRBJ1-5; 8 bases agree with TRBD1. CDR1 is MGHRA and CDR2 is YSYEKL in the germline V gene. Trimming took 3 bases from V and 4 from J; bases not matched to a gene: 11. The CDR3 spans 17 residues. This CDR3 is CASSHDPPGGANQPQHF. In nucleotides, the CDR3 is TGCGCCAGCAGCCATGATCCCCCAGGGGGCGCGAATCAGCCCCAGCATTTT.

Remarks on this clonotype: A much larger clone lies one base from this, so it may be a read error. The chain is built from TRBV4-1 and TRBJ2-5; 7 positions match TRBD2. The J call is in doubt because the DNA end fits TRBJ2-1 better. Germline V gene data show CDR1 as MGHRA and CDR2 as YSYEKL. The CDR3 is made up of 12 amino acids. CDR3 loop: CASSHAGETQFF. The CDR3 nucleotides are TGCGCCAGCAGCCACGCGGGAGAGACCCAGTTCTTC.

This clonotype was seen many times. The chain recombines TRBV10-2 with TRBJ2-7, with a tentative D call TRBD2 (5 bases). V gave up 0 bases and J gave up 6 bases, with 33 bases separating them. Germline loops: CDR1 WSHSY, CDR2 SAAADI. The CDR3 covers 21 residues. The CDR3 nucleotides read TGCGCCAGCAGTGAGTCTCGTTTTTTAGCGAACCGGATCGGAAGTTGGTGCGAGCAGTACTTC. It is translated as CASSESRFLANRIGSWCEQYF.

A note on this clonotype: Being one base from a much bigger clone, this may be a read error. V usage is TRBV11-2 and J usage is TRBJ2-1; D unresolved. Judging by the DNA end, TRBJ2-7 fits better; the J call may be wrong. The length of the CDR3 is 13 residues. From germline, CDR1 is SGHAT and CDR2 FQNNGV. The CDR3 loop reads CASSLSQSNEQYF. DNA of the CDR3: TGTGCCAGCAGCTTATCCCAGTCCAATGAGCAGTACTTC.

Details on this clonotype: A clone one base away is much larger, so this may be a read error. V usage is TRBV7-6 and J usage is TRBJ2-5; 7 positions match TRBD2. Germline assignment: CDR1 SGHVS and CDR2 FNYEAQ. This CDR3 is built from 17 residues. Unmatched junction bases numbered 16, after V lost 4 bases and J lost 5 bases. CDR3 coding DNA: TGTGCCAGCAGCTACACCGGCCCAAGCGGGGCGGAGGAGACCCAGTACTTC. This encodes CASSYTGPSGAEETQYF. The entire variable domain, with the rest obtained from reference TRBV7-6 and TRBJ2-5, is as follows: GAGVSQSPRYKVTKRGQDVALRCDPISGHVSLYWYRQALGQGPEFLTYFNYEAQQDKSGLPNDRFSAERPEGSISTLTIQRTEQRDSAMYRCASSYTGPSGAEETQYFGPGTRLLVL.

This clonotype appeared once. The V call is TRBV5-1, the J call TRBJ2-1; 15 bases match TRBD2. Germline trimming cut 7 bases from V and 6 bases from J; bases unmatched to any gene: 11. In germline, CDR1 is SGHRS, CDR2 YFSETQ. CDR3 length: 17 residues. The CDR3 here is CASGSGLAGGTPNEQFF. The CDR3 nucleotides are TGCGCCAGCGGCTCGGGACTAGCGGGAGGAACCCCCAATGAGCAGTTCTTC.

On this clonotype: This could be a read error, since a much larger clone is one nucleotide away. The genes are TRBV6-5 and TRBJ2-7, with D possibly being TRBD1 or TRBD2 (5 bases each). The germline V and J ends were trimmed by 5 bases and 3 bases, with 20 bases remaining between them. The germline gives CDR1 MNHEY, CDR2 SVGAGI. The CDR3 loop spans 16 amino acids. This chain's CDR3 is CASSRGRQSGRYEQYF. DNA for the CDR3: TGTGCCAGCAGTCGCGGTCGCCAATCGGGGCGCTACGAGCAGTACTTC.

The CDR3 DNA reads as TGTGCCAGCAGTGAATCGGCAGGCCGCTCCTACGAGCAGTACTTC. It encodes CASSESAGRSYEQYF. The V gene is TRBV2, the J gene TRBJ2-7; D is unclear. Germline loops: CDR1 SNHLY, CDR2 FYNNEI. Deletions cut 2 bases from V and 0 bases from J, with 11 bases between. The CDR3 contains 15 residues.

This clonotype came up many times. The chain carries TRBV9 and TRBJ2-5; 7 bases are shared with TRBD1. CDR3 size: 15 residues. Per the germline V gene, CDR1 is SGDLS and CDR2 is YYNGEE. V gave up 2 bases and J gave up 2 bases; unmatched junction bases: 6. This chain's CDR3 is CASSVHRGYQETQYF. Written as DNA, the CDR3 is TGTGCCAGCAGCGTCCACAGGGGCTATCAAGAGACCCAGTACTTC.

The CDR3 here is CASSKGDKFTDTQYF. Here the CDR3 DNA reads TGTGCCAGCTCAAAGGGAGACAAATTCACAGATACGCAGTATTTT. The chain carries TRBV6-2 or TRBV6-3 and TRBJ2-3, with a weak D call TRBD2 (5 bases). The CDR3 is 15 amino acids. Looked up from germline, CDR1 is MNHEY and CDR2 is SVGEGT. Trimming took off 8 bases at V and 2 bases at J, with 17 bases between the two ends.

The rearrangement joins TRBV5-1 to TRBJ2-7; weak D call: TRBD2 (6 bases). The CDR3 covers 15 residues. Germline V CDR1 and CDR2: SGHRS, YFSETQ. Trimming pared 4 bases from V and 5 bases from J, leaving 19 bases between. In DNA form, the CDR3 reads TGCGCCAGCAGCGCGGCGGGACGAGGGATCGACGAGCAGTACTTC. Protein: CASSAAGRGIDEQYF.

V usage is TRBV2 and J usage is TRBJ2-1; D may be TRBD2 (6 bases). Germline V gene lookup returns CDR1 SNHLY and CDR2 FYNNEI. The CDR3 covers 15 residues. V lost 6 bases and J lost 1, with 13 bases in between. The CDR3 sequence is CASSVLATSYNEQFF. The CDR3 DNA follows: TGTGCCAGCAGCGTACTAGCAACTTCCTACAATGAGCAGTTCTTC.

In its sample, this clonotype was seen many times. The chain combines TRBV11-2 with TRBJ1-2; no firm D call. The CDR3 length is 11 residues. Per the germline V gene, CDR1 is SGHAT and CDR2 is FQNNGV. With 6 bases removed from V and 5 bases from J, the gap between germline ends came to 7 bases. The CDR3 reads CASSPTYGYTF. DNA for the CDR3: TGTGCCAGCAGTCCGACGTATGGCTACACCTTC.

Regarding this clonotype: A much more abundant neighbour one base away suggests this may be a read error. The chain employs TRBV7-2 and TRBJ2-1; D possibly corresponds to TRBD1 (5 bases). Germline V lookup: CDR1 SGHTA, CDR2 FQGNSA. This CDR3 is built from 13 residues. Trimming shortened V by 5 bases and J by 7 bases, and 12 bases separated the two germline ends. In DNA, the CDR3 is TGTGCCAGCAGCGCGTCAGGGTGGAATGAGCAGTTCTTC. It yields the protein CASSASGWNEQFF.

This clonotype has at least ten counts. The chain is built from TRBV5-1 and TRBJ2-7, with D possibly called TRBD1 or TRBD2 (5 bases each). Per germline, CDR1 SGHRS and CDR2 YFSETQ. The CDR3 consists of 12 residues. The CDR3 bases are TGCGCGTGGGGGTCGAGCTCCTACGAGCAGTACTTC. Translated: CAWGSSSYEQYF. The complete variable domain, with remaining parts taken from reference TRBV5-1 and TRBJ2-7, reads KAGVTQTPRYLIKTRGQQVTLSCSPISGHRSVSWYQQTPGQGLQFLFEYFSETQRNKGNFPGRFSGRQFSNSRSEMNVSTLELGDSALYLCAWGSSSYEQYFGPGTRLTVT.

This clonotype was picked up many times. This chain joins TRBV5-6 and TRBJ2-1; the D call may be TRBD1 or TRBD2 (5 bases each). The CDR3 is 15 residues long. Trimming took off 4 bases at V and 2 bases at J, with 13 bases between the two ends. CDR1 is SGHDT and CDR2 is YYEEEE in the germline V gene. The CDR3 DNA sequence: TGTGCCAGCAGCCCCGGGACCCCAACCTACAATGAGCAGTTCTTC. As protein: CASSPGTPTYNEQFF.

The chain is built from TRBV7-2 and TRBJ1-5, with D tentatively TRBD1 (6 bases). Germline CDR1 reads SGHTA; CDR2 reads FQGNSA. This CDR3 has 15 residues. Deletions cut 1 base from V and 3 bases from J, with 10 bases between. CDR3 sequence: CASSLGGTHNQPQHF. CDR3 DNA sequence: TGTGCCAGCAGCTTAGGTGGGACACACAATCAGCCCCAGCATTTT.

Worth noting for this clonotype: A much bigger clone sits one base away, suggesting this may be a read error. This CDR3 is missing its conserved last phenylalanine or tryptophan, likely due to a read error. This sequence joins TRBV12-3 or TRBV12-4 and TRBJ2-1; 7 bases are a match to TRBD1. CDR3 size: 15 residues. Trimming cost V 5 bases and J 4 bases; bases outside gene matches: 8. CDR3 sequence: CASSRTGTDYNEQFV. CDR3 sequence (DNA): TGTGCCAGCAGTCGAACCGGGACAGATTACAATGAGCAGTTCGTC.

This rearrangement joins TRBV6-5 to TRBJ2-1; TRBD1 or TRBD2 may be the D gene (6 bases each). CDR1 and CDR2 from the germline V gene are MNHEY and SVGAGI. The germline V and J ends were trimmed by 8 bases and 10 bases, with 12 bases remaining between them. There are 11 residues in the CDR3. The CDR3 DNA follows: TGTGCCAGCCGGGGGCCCGTCGAGCAGTTCTTC. It translates to CASRGPVEQFF.